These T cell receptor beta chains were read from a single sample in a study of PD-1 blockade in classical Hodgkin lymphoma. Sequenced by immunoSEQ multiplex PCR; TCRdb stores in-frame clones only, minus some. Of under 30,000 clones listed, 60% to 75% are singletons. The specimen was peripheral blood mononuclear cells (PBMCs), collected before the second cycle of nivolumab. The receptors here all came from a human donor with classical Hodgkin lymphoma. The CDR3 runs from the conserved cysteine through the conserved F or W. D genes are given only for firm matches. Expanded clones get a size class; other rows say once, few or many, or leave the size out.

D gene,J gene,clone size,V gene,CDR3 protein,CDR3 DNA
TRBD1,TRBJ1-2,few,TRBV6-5,CASSKTGYGYTF,TGTGCCAGCAGCAAGACAGGGTATGGCTACACCTTC
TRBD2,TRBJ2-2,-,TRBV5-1,CASSLAGGGNTGELFF,TGCGCCAGCAGCTTGGCGGGGGGGGGCAACACCGGGGAGCTGTTTTTT
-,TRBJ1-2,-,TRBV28,CASYDRYGYTF,TGTGCCAGCTACGATAGATATGGCTACACCTTC
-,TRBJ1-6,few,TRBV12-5,CASGLDPGGRNSPLHF,TGTGCTAGTGGTTTGGATCCGGGCGGGAGGAATTCACCCCTCCACTTT
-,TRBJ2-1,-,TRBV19,CASSIWGNEQFF,TGTGCCAGTAGTATTTGGGGTAACGAGCAGTTCTTC
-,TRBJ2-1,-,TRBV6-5,CASSPRSFSNEQFF,TGTGCCAGCAGCCCACGGTCATTTTCTAATGAGCAGTTCTTC
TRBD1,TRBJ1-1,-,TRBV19,CASSTPPDRGLVAEAFF,TGTGCCAGTAGTACCCCGCCGGACAGGGGGCTAGTGGCTGAAGCTTTCTTT
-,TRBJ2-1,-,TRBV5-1,CASSSETLGSYNEQFF,TGCGCCAGCAGCTCCGAAACCCTGGGCTCCTACAATGAGCAGTTCTTC
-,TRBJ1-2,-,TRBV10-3,CAISDSTLSYGYTF,TGTGCCATCAGTGATTCGACACTATCCTATGGCTACACCTTC
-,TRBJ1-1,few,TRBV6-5,CASSYSPYTEAFF,TGTGCCAGCAGTTACTCCCCCTACACTGAAGCTTTCTTT
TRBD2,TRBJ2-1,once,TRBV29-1,CSVEYTGGSYNEQFF,TGCAGCGTTGAATACACGGGGGGCTCCTACAATGAGCAGTTCTTC
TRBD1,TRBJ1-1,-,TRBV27,CASSLRRGHDTEAFF,TGTGCCAGCAGCCTCCGCAGGGGGCACGACACTGAAGCTTTCTTT
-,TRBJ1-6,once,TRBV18,CASSPQASSYNSPLHF,TGTGCCAGCTCACCCCAGGCGAGCTCCTATAATTCACCCCTCCACTTT
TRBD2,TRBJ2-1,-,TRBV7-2,CASSVRGGYNEQFF,TGTGCCAGCAGCGTGCGGGGGGGGTACAATGAGCAGTTCTTC
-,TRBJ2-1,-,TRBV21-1,CASLSKTSSYNEQFF,TGTGCCAGCCTATCGAAGACTAGTTCGTACAATGAGCAGTTCTTC
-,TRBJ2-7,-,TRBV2,CASRMQGNEQYF,TGTGCCAGCAGGATGCAGGGTAACGAGCAGTACTTC
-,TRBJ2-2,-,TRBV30,CAWSAGANTGELFF,TGTGCCTGGAGTGCGGGGGCAAACACCGGGGAGCTGTTTTTT
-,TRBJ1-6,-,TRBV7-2,CASGAQGNSPLHF,TGTGCCAGCGGGGCACAGGGAAATTCACCCCTCCACTTT
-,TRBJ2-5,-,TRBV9,CASSVVGTTKETQYF,TGTGCCAGCAGCGTAGTCGGGACAACGAAGGAGACCCAGTACTTC
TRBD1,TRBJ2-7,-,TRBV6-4,CASSDSPTGGRYEQYF,TGTGCCAGCAGTGACTCTCCGACAGGGGGCCGGTACGAGCAGTACTTC
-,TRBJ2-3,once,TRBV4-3,CASSQDQGSTDTQYF,TGCGCCAGCAGCCAAGATCAGGGGTCAACAGATACGCAGTATTTT
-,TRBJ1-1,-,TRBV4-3,CASSQGRMNTEAFF,TGCGCCAGCAGCCAAGGCCGGATGAACACTGAAGCTTTCTTT
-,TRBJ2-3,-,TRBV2,CASRRLGSGTDTQYF,TGTGCCAGCAGACGACTGGGAAGTGGCACAGATACGCAGTATTTT
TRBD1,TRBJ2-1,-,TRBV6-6,CASSWNRGNEQFF,TGTGCCAGCAGTTGGAACAGGGGAAATGAGCAGTTCTTC
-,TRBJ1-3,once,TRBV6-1,CASSEAMYSGNTIYF,TGTGCCAGCAGTGAAGCTATGTACTCTGGAAACACCATATATTTT
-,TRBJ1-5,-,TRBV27,CASSLSPGGGNQPQHF,TGTGCCAGCAGTTTATCCCCGGGGGGGGGCAATCAGCCCCAGCATTTT
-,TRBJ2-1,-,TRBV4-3,CASSQEGTESYNEQFF,TGCGCCAGCAGCCAAGAGGGAACGGAGTCCTACAATGAGCAGTTCTTC
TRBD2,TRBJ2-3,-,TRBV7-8,CASSLGHGGGGADTQYF,TGTGCCAGCAGCTTAGGACACGGCGGGGGAGGGGCAGATACGCAGTATTTT
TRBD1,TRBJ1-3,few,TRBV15,CATSSEGALGNTIYF,TGTGCCACCAGCAGCGAGGGGGCGCTTGGAAACACCATATATTTT
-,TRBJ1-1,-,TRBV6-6,CASTDGGLTEAFF,TGTGCCAGCACGGACGGGGGGTTGACTGAAGCTTTCTTT
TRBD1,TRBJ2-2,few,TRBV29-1,CSVEEAQGAPGELFF,TGCAGCGTTGAAGAAGCACAGGGGGCGCCCGGGGAGCTGTTTTTT
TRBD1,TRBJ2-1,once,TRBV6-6,CASSYRTGVHNEQFF,TGTGCCAGCAGTTACCGGACAGGGGTTCACAATGAGCAGTTCTTC
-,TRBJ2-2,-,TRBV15,CATSPGRTGQSRTGELFF,TGTGCCACCAGCCCCGGTAGGACGGGGCAATCGCGAACCGGGGAGCTGTTTTTT
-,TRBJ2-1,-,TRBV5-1,CASSFGGSSYNEQFF,TGCGCCAGCAGCTTCGGGGGAAGCTCCTACAATGAGCAGTTCTTC
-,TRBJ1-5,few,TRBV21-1,CASKSVSNQPQHF,TGTGCCAGCAAATCGGTTAGCAATCAGCCCCAGCATTTT
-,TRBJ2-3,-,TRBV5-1,CASSWGGPVDTQYF,TGCGCCAGCAGCTGGGGGGGGCCGGTGGATACGCAGTATTTT
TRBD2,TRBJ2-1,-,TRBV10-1,CASSGGTSGGLDGFNEQFF,TGCGCCAGCAGTGGGGGGACTAGCGGGGGTTTAGATGGTTTCAATGAGCAGTTCTTC
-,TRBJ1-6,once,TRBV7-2,CASSLEGHSPLHF,TGTGCCAGCAGCTTAGAGGGGCACTCACCCCTCCACTTT
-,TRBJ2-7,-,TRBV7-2,CASSLDANSYEQYF,TGTGCCAGCAGCTTGGACGCCAATTCCTACGAGCAGTACTTC
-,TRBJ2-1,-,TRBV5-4,CASSPQGRYSYNEQFF,TGTGCCAGCAGCCCCCAAGGGCGCTACTCCTACAATGAGCAGTTCTTC
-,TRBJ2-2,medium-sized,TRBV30,CAWTLGLAGSGTGELFF,TGTGCCTGGACTCTAGGGCTGGCGGGGTCGGGCACCGGGGAGCTGTTTTTT